The clone carrying this TCR beta chain has more than one count but fewer than ten. No antigen is known for it. This record belongs to a study of blood T cells in healthy people across ages. Study conclusions and caveats: In these data, TCR beta diversity tracked strongly with naive T cell percentage. Shifts in expanded clonotypes may have been confounded by donor CMV status, which was unknown. Higher diversity, along with more naive CD4+ cells, distinguished long-lived donors from aged donors.

Per sample, a minimum of 6 million PBMCs were isolated. The CDR3 has 15 residues. The J segment lost 6 bases and the V segment lost 0 bases, leaving 2 bases of the junction unmatched. The germline V gene has CDR1 SGDLS and CDR2 YYNGEE. Sample-barcoded 5' priming and a J-beta primer mix drove a second PCR of about 6 to 12 cycles. TCRdb recomputed calls from the 5' RACE reads with MiXCR, one row per CDR3 protein. The sample has about 1.5 million distinct CDR3 sequences, about 43% seen once. This chain links TRBV9 with TRBJ2-1; 11 bases are shared with TRBD2. The specimen was blood. The source is a woman aged 18-35 years in good health. The CDR3 reads CASSVVAGGLNEQFF. The DNA for the CDR3 is TGTGCCAGCAGCGTAGTAGCGGGAGGGCTCAATGAGCAGTTCTTC.